Listed here is a single TCR beta chain. Its specificity is not known. Regarding treatment: approximately 10-day PBMC culture with coronavirus spike peptide pools or control peptides (ViraFEST assay). The Oncomine TCR Beta short-read assay sequenced DNA from cultured CD4+ T cells. TCRdb called the PCR reads again in MiXCR, with one record for every CDR3 protein. Seen here are roughly 16,000 distinct CDR3 sequences, around 66% observed once, and the top ten hold about 4.6%. The record originates from a study of vaccination and CD4 T cells after COVID-19. The CDR3 extends over 12 amino acids. Trimming took off 6 bases at V and 5 bases at J, with 11 bases between the two ends. CDR1 SGHTA and CDR2 FQGNSA come from the germline V gene.

This TCR came from a human donor who had recovered from COVID-19. Material: CD4+ T cells from blood, cultured in vitro. The chain uses TRBV7-2 and TRBJ2-7, with D unresolved. The CDR3 reads CASRITRNEQYF. The CDR3 region has the DNA TGTGCCAGCAGAATTACGAGGAACGAGCAGTACTTC. The variable domain in full, completed from reference TRBV7-2 and TRBJ2-7, reads GAGVSQSPSNKVTEKGKDVELRCDPISGHTALYWYRQSLGQGLEFLIYFQGNSAPDKSGLPSDRFSAERTGGSVSTLTIQRTQQEDSAVYLCASRITRNEQYFGPGTRLTVT.